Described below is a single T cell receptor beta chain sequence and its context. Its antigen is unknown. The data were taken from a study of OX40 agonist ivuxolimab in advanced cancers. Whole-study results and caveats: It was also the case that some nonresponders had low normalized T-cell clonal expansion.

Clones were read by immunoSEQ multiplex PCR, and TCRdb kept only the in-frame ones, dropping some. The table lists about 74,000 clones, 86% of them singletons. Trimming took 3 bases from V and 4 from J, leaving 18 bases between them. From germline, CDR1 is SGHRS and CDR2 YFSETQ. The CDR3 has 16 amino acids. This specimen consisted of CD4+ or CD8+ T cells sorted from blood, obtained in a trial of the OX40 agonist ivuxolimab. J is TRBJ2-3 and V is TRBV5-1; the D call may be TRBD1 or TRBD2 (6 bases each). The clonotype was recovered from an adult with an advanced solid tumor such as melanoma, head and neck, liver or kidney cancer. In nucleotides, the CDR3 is TGCGCCAGCAGCTCAACAGGGCCGGGGACTCCAGATACGCAGTATTTT. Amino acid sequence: CASSSTGPGTPDTQYF. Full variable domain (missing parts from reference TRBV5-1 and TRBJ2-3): KAGVTQTPRYLIKTRGQQVTLSCSPISGHRSVSWYQQTPGQGLQFLFEYFSETQRNKGNFPGRFSGRQFSNSRSEMNVSTLELGDSALYLCASSSTGPGTPDTQYFGPGTRLTVL.